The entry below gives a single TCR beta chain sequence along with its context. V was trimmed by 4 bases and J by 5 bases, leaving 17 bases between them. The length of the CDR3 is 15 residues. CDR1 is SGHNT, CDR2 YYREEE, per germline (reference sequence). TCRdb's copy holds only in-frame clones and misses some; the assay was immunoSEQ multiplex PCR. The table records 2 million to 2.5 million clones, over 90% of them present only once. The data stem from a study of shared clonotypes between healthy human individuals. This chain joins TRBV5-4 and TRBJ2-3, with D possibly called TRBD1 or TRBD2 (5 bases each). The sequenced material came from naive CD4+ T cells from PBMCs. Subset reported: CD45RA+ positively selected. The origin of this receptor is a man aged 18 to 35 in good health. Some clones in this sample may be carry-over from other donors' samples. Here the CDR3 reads CASSLGQGAGDTQYF. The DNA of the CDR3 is TGTGCCAGCAGCCTCGGGCAGGGTGCGGGAGATACGCAGTATTTT.